These 14 T cell receptor beta chains were sequenced from one sample in a study of identical twins. One entry per CDR3 protein, called by TCRdb with MiXCR from the 5' RACE reads. The sample includes nearly 650,000 distinct CDR3 sequences, 7.1% of them seen just once. The same data also contributed to another study, on yellow fever vaccine responses in identical twins.

Sequencing was done on a sample of PBMCs. The receptors derive from a woman aged 18-30 years in good health.

This clonotype was counted only a few times. The chain joins TRBV20-1 to TRBJ1-1; no clear D. V gave up 6 bases and J gave up 2 bases, with 25 bases separating them. Germline-derived CDR1 and CDR2 are DFQATT and SNEGSKA (reference sequence). The CDR3 has 17 residues. The CDR3 DNA sequence: TGCAGTGCCAGACGCACCCTCTCCGGTACAGCAAACACTGAAGCTTTCTTT. Encoded protein: CSARRTLSGTANTEAFF.

The chain has TRBV7-7 and TRBJ2-7; D uncertain. Trimming took 0 bases from V and 6 from J, leaving 9 bases between them. This CDR3 contains 13 residues. Germline values: CDR1 SSHAT, CDR2 FNYEAQ (reference sequence). The CDR3 coding sequence is TGTGCCAGCAGCTTAGCGCAGGACCGCGAGCAGTACTTC. Encoded protein: CASSLAQDREQYF.

V usage is TRBV10-3 and J usage is TRBJ1-2; no firm D call. Germline CDR1 and CDR2: ENHRY and SYGVKD. This CDR3 is 13 amino acids long. V shed 4 bases and J shed 4 bases, with 10 bases lying between them. In DNA, the CDR3 is TGTGCCATCAGTGGTAATACACTCTATGGCTACACCTTC. Protein product: CAISGNTLYGYTF.

The chain recombines TRBV6-1 with TRBJ2-1, with D possibly being TRBD2 (5 bases). The CDR3 has 15 amino acids. The V gene's germline CDR1 is MNHNS and CDR2 SASEGT. The V and J ends lost 6 bases and 0 bases respectively, with 12 bases between them. The CDR3 sequence is CASRLTSGSYNEQFF. Here the CDR3 DNA reads TGTGCCAGCAGACTAACGAGCGGCTCCTACAATGAGCAGTTCTTC.

The chain links TRBV28 to TRBJ1-6; TRBD1 might be the D (6 bases). The CDR3 is made up of 15 amino acids. The V end lost 9 bases, the J end lost 10 bases, and 22 bases lay between the germline ends. Germline V lookup: CDR1 MDHEN, CDR2 SYDVKM. In nucleotides, the CDR3 is TGTGCCAGTTGTTACGCAGGGGCCGGCGGATCACCCCTCCACTTT. It specifies CASCYAGAGGSPLHF.

In its sample, this clonotype was seen many times. The chain recombines TRBV20-1 with TRBJ2-2; D gene ambiguous. Trimming took off 3 bases at V and 6 bases at J, with 14 bases between the two ends. The germline V gene has CDR1 DFQATT and CDR2 SNEGSKA (reference sequence). The CDR3 length is 14 residues. The chain's CDR3 is CSASESAGAGELFF. In DNA, the CDR3 is TGCAGTGCTAGTGAGAGCGCCGGTGCCGGGGAGCTGTTTTTT.

This clonotype occurred many times. The chain combines TRBV5-1 with TRBJ2-7; 15 nucleotides agree with TRBD2. Germline V lookup: CDR1 SGHRS, CDR2 YFSETQ. J lost 5 bases, V lost 0 bases, and 15 bases had no gene match. CDR3 length equals 20 residues. CDR3 sequence reads: CASSLEPWTSGRALLDEQYF. CDR3 nucleotides: TGCGCCAGCAGCTTGGAACCCTGGACTAGCGGGAGGGCCCTCTTGGACGAGCAGTACTTC.

The chain has TRBV10-2 and TRBJ1-1; no clear D gene. The V gene's germline CDR1 is WSHSY and CDR2 SAAADI. V lost 7 bases to trimming and J lost 2 bases, with 11 bases between them. CDR3 length equals 13 residues. The CDR3 sequence: CASKGRSNTEAFF. CDR3 in DNA: TGCGCCAGCAAGGGCAGGTCAAACACTGAAGCTTTCTTT.

This clonotype was counted a few times. This sequence joins TRBV25-1 and TRBJ2-7; D is perhaps TRBD1 or TRBD2 (5 bases each). CDR1 is MGHDK and CDR2 is SYGVNS in the germline V gene. This CDR3 has 17 residues. The ends were cut back, 5 bases at V and 4 bases at J, with 24 bases in the middle. The CDR3 nucleotides are TGTGCCAGCAGTACACTCGGGGCAGATCTACCTTGGTACGAGCAGTACTTC. Protein: CASSTLGADLPWYEQYF.

This clonotype has at least ten counts. The V call is TRBV7-2, the J call TRBJ2-1, with a possible D match to TRBD1 (6 bases). This CDR3 is 13 amino acids long. Trimming pared 9 bases from V and 9 bases from J, leaving 18 bases between. Germline lookup yields CDR1 SGHTA and CDR2 FQGNSA. The chain's CDR3 is CARETGLSGEQFF. The DNA of the CDR3 is TGTGCCAGAGAGACAGGCCTCAGCGGTGAGCAGTTCTTC. Complete variable domain (other parts from reference TRBV7-2 and TRBJ2-1): GAGVSQSPSNKVTEKGKDVELRCDPISGHTALYWYRQSLGQGLEFLIYFQGNSAPDKSGLPSDRFSAERTGGSVSTLTIQRTQQEDSAVYLCARETGLSGEQFFGPGTRLTVL.

This clonotype was seen a handful of times. The chain recombines TRBV5-1 with TRBJ1-3; the D gene is possibly TRBD1 (5 bases). Germline loops: CDR1 SGHRS, CDR2 YFSETQ. V lost 3 bases to trimming and J lost 1 base, with 11 bases between them. The CDR3 consists of 15 residues. This CDR3 is CASSYGGTSGNTIYF. In DNA form, the CDR3 reads TGCGCCAGCAGCTACGGGGGTACTTCTGGAAACACCATATATTTT.

The V gene is TRBV6-1, the J gene TRBJ2-7, with D possibly TRBD2 on 6 matching bases. Trimming took off 0 bases at V and 2 bases at J, with 14 bases between the two ends. CDR1 and CDR2 from the germline V gene are MNHNS and SASEGT. The CDR3 runs to 16 residues. CDR3 bases: TGTGCCAGCAGTGAAGCGAAATTTGGCGGGGCCTACGAGCAGTACGTC. This codes for CASSEAKFGGAYEQYV.

The chain joins TRBV3-1 to TRBJ2-1; 8 bases align to TRBD1. The CDR3 is 15 amino acids. The V gene's germline CDR1 is LGHDT and CDR2 YNNKEL (reference sequence). Unmatched junction bases numbered 8, after V lost 1 base and J lost 9 bases. The CDR3 sequence: CASSQVPTGAPEQFF. The CDR3, as DNA: TGTGCCAGCAGCCAAGTGCCGACAGGGGCCCCTGAGCAGTTCTTC.

There are many counts of this clonotype. The V call is TRBV20-1, the J call TRBJ2-3; D ambiguous. The V end was cut by 6 bases, the J end by 1 base, with 14 bases between. The length of the CDR3 is 14 residues. Germline loops: CDR1 DFQATT, CDR2 SNEGSKA (reference sequence). Here the CDR3 DNA reads TGCAGTGCCATCTCAGCGATGGGCACAGATACGCAGTATTTT. Translated, it gives CSAISAMGTDTQYF.